Many counts were recorded for the clone carrying this T cell receptor beta chain. What it binds is not known. This entry comes from a study of metastatic and nonmetastatic thyroid tumors. For the study at large: Malignant and benign thyroid patients had repertoires compared in peripheral blood and tumor or nodule tissue.

Study findings and constraints: Compared with benign nodules, malignant thyroid tumors were reported to have significantly higher TCR beta diversity in both blood and tumor.

MiXCR reprocessed the PCR reads for TCRdb. This sample has 31,000 or so clones, with 15% to 20% found just once. Until they underwent thyroid surgery, no patient had received any treatment. The ends were cut back, 7 bases at V and 6 bases at J, with 12 bases in the middle. This CDR3 is 13 amino acids long. CDR1 MNHEY and CDR2 SVGEGT come from the germline V gene. V gene TRBV6-2 or TRBV6-3 combines with J gene TRBJ2-2; TRBD1 is a possible D gene (6 bases). This receptor was taken from a female donor with papillary thyroid cancer or a benign thyroid nodule (not recorded which). Some clones in this sample may be carry-over from other donors' samples. Material: blood. The CDR3 reads CASNGGEAGELFF. Here the CDR3 DNA reads TGTGCCAGCAATGGGGGCGAAGCCGGGGAGCTGTTTTTT.